This T cell receptor (beta chain) was recorded in a study of T cell repertoires in cytomegalovirus infection. Study as a whole: Evidence of both CMV infection and a matching HLA type came from public TCR beta signatures. General study findings and limits: Cumulated frequencies of public TCR beta families served to identify carriers of CMV plus the relevant HLA. The ex vivo response showed dominance by HLA-C-restricted CMV-specific TCR beta clonotypes.

TCRdb processed the reads anew with MiXCR; each CDR3 protein has one entry. The sample lists hundreds of thousands of distinct CDR3 sequences, around 6.6% seen once, with around 6.9% in the top ten. This clonotype came up a few times. Its antigen is undetermined. Sequencing was done on a sample of PBMCs. This TCR came from a human donor in good health (CMV status not recorded). Some clones in this sample may be carry-over from other donors' samples.

This CDR3 is CASSRTGTGGGYTF. Written as DNA, the CDR3 is TGTGCCAGCAGCCGTACTGGGACAGGGGGAGGCTACACCTTC. The chain employs TRBV28 and TRBJ1-2; 11 nucleotides agree with TRBD1. CDR3 length: 14 residues. Trimming cost V 6 bases and J 8 bases; bases outside gene matches: 8. CDR1 is MDHEN and CDR2 is SYDVKM in the germline V gene.